This note documents a single TCR beta chain sequence. One entry per CDR3 protein, called by TCRdb with MiXCR from the RT-PCR reads. The sample records about 96,000 distinct CDR3 sequences, roughly 52% being singletons. The data were obtained in a study of patients and donors after allogeneic stem cell transplantation. Per germline, CDR1 KGHSH and CDR2 LQKENI. Trimming left V 1 base short and J 4 bases short, with 12 bases between. The CDR3 length is 15 residues. The sample was blood, either unsorted or a sorted T cell fraction (not recorded which). This sequence was found in a human donor who was either an allogeneic HSCT recipient or a stem cell or donor lymphocyte infusion donor (not recorded which). It is not recorded whose cells these are; they may come from a transplant donor. The chain joins TRBV18 to TRBJ2-3, with a weak D call TRBD2 (6 bases). CDR3 sequence: CASSPQEGSPDTQYF. The CDR3 DNA follows: TGTGCCAGCTCACCACAGGAGGGGAGCCCAGATACGCAGTATTTT.